The next 11 T cell receptor beta chains were all read from a single sample in a study of blood T cell repertoires in COVID-19. Some clones are missing from TCRdb's copy, which holds only in-frame ones; the method was immunoSEQ multiplex PCR. The sample shows approximately 96,000 clones, about 96% of them seen only once. What was sequenced was peripheral blood. These receptors originate from a human donor with active COVID-19. The donor label of this sample is uncertain.

The chain recombines TRBV28 with TRBJ2-7, with TRBD1 matching 8 bases. Germline trimming cut 6 bases from V and 2 bases from J; bases unmatched to any gene: 9. This CDR3 region has 15 residues. From germline, CDR1 is MDHEN and CDR2 SYDVKM. The CDR3 DNA is TGTGCCAGCAGGGGGGGCGGGACAGGTACCTACGAGCAGTACTTC. Translation gives CASRGGGTGTYEQYF.

J is TRBJ2-2 and V is TRBV6-5, with TRBD2 as a possible D gene (6 bases). The CDR3 consists of 15 residues. CDR1 is MNHEY and CDR2 is SVGAGI in the germline V gene. Trimming shortened V by 8 bases and J by 3 bases, and 16 bases separated the two germline ends. CDR3 in amino acids: CASRWRGVYTGELFF. DNA for the CDR3: TGTGCCAGCCGTTGGAGGGGAGTGTACACCGGGGAGCTGTTTTTT.

The chain has TRBV19 and TRBJ2-1, with 9 bases that match TRBD2. This CDR3 has 14 amino acids. J was trimmed by 9 bases and V by 5 bases; bases with no gene match: 8. The V gene's germline CDR1 is LNHDA and CDR2 SQIVND (reference sequence). CDR3 protein: CASSLGSGGGEQFF. In DNA, the CDR3 is TGTGCCAGTAGTCTCGGTAGCGGGGGAGGTGAGCAGTTCTTC.

The chain has TRBV19 and TRBJ2-5; the D gene is possibly TRBD2 (6 bases). Germline V gene lookup returns CDR1 LNHDA and CDR2 SQIVND (reference sequence). The CDR3 extends over 13 amino acids. Deletions cut 4 bases from V and 5 bases from J, with 11 bases between. CDR3 nucleotide sequence: TGTGCCAGTAGTACAAACCGGGGGGAGACCCAGTACTTC. This translates into CASSTNRGETQYF. Supplemented by reference TRBV19 and TRBJ2-5, the full variable domain reads DGGITQSPKYLFRKEGQNVTLSCEQNLNHDAMYWYRQDPGQGLRLIYYSQIVNDFQKGDIAEGYSVSREKKESFPLTVTSAQKNPTAFYLCASSTNRGETQYFGPGTRLLVL.

The CDR3 spells CASSVSPGGTDTQYF. The CDR3 DNA reads TGTGCCAGCAGCGTTTCCCCGGGAGGCACAGATACGCAGTATTTT. V and J are TRBV9 and TRBJ2-3, with a tentative D call TRBD2 (6 bases). The V and J ends lost 2 bases and 1 base respectively, with 11 bases between them. The CDR3 covers 15 residues. Germline-derived CDR1 and CDR2 are SGDLS and YYNGEE.

This chain links TRBV5-4 with TRBJ2-3, with TRBD2 identical over 8 bases. The germline V gene has CDR1 SGHNT and CDR2 YYREEE (reference sequence). This CDR3 is built from 17 residues. Losses at the gene ends were 4 bases for V and 0 bases for J; bases not matched to a gene: 10. CDR3 nucleotides: TGTGCCAGCAGCGGGGGGGGTAGCGGGGCTAGCACAGATACGCAGTATTTT. Residues: CASSGGGSGASTDTQYF.

In this sample, this clone turned up once. The chain has TRBV5-1 and TRBJ2-4, with a weak D call TRBD2 (5 bases). In germline, CDR1 is SGHRS, CDR2 YFSETQ. The CDR3 is 13 residues long. Trimming left V 1 base short and J 5 bases short, with 7 bases between. For the CDR3, the DNA is TGCGCCAGCAGCTTGACAGCGGAAAACATTCAGTACTTC. Translation: CASSLTAENIQYF.

The chain combines TRBV5-1 with TRBJ2-3, with TRBD2 matching 10 bases. V lost 6 bases, J lost 6 bases, and 10 bases stayed unmatched. The CDR3 length is 15 residues. Germline CDR1 and CDR2: SGHRS and YFSETQ. The CDR3 is CASTGAGGPGDTQYF. For the CDR3, the DNA is TGCGCCAGCACTGGAGCGGGGGGGCCAGGGGATACGCAGTATTTT.

The chain links TRBV6-5 to TRBJ1-1; maybe TRBD1 (5 bases). The length of the CDR3 is 11 residues. Trimming took off 7 bases at V and 7 bases at J, with 10 bases between the two ends. In germline, CDR1 is MNHEY, CDR2 SVGAGI. DNA of the CDR3: TGTGCCAGCAATGGGGCAGGTGAAGCTTTCTTT. Its protein is CASNGAGEAFF.

The chain is built from TRBV15 and TRBJ2-2; D unresolved. The CDR3 has 17 amino acids. Germline-derived CDR1 and CDR2 are LNHNV and YYDKDF (reference sequence). Trimming stripped 1 base from V and 6 bases from J, with 18 bases between. CDR3 sequence reads: CATSRVPARKPPGELFF. CDR3 bases: TGTGCCACCAGCAGAGTCCCGGCTAGAAAGCCGCCCGGGGAGCTGTTTTTT.

The genes are TRBV11-3 and TRBJ2-1, with 9 bases that match TRBD2. The germline V gene encodes CDR1 SGHNT and CDR2 YENEEA. There are 15 residues in the CDR3. After removal of 3 bases from V and 6 bases from J, the junction contained 6 bases not matched to a gene. The CDR3 bases are TGTGCCAGCAGCTTTAGCGGGAGTAACGGCAATGAGCAGTTCTTC. This gives the protein CASSFSGSNGNEQFF.